This T cell receptor (beta chain) was documented in a study of blood T cell repertoires in COVID-19. About the study: Sites in the United States, Italy and Spain provided acute and convalescent COVID-19 samples. Nucleic acid was either cDNA or gDNA, and it came from T cells, B-cell-depleted T cells, or PBMCs.

Per the study methods: Quantification of nucleated cells was approximated via reference gene primer amplification. TCRdb keeps only in-frame clones here, not all; method: immunoSEQ multiplex PCR. From that table come the V and J calls and clone size; the DNA was used to work out D and trimming. This sample carries about 90,000 clones, roughly nine tenths of them seen once, and the ten largest clones take around 1.8%. The sequencing input was peripheral blood. The clonotype was recovered from a human donor with active COVID-19. The donor label of this sample is uncertain.

Here the CDR3 reads CSVEYQGQGFHEQYF. CDR3 DNA sequence: TGCAGCGTTGAATATCAGGGACAGGGTTTCCACGAGCAGTACTTC. This rearrangement joins TRBV29-1 to TRBJ2-7, with 9 nucleotides matching TRBD1. The CDR3 extends over 15 amino acids. From germline, CDR1 is SQVTM and CDR2 ANQGSEA. The V segment lost 2 bases and the J segment 5 bases; nucleotides outside the gene matches: 10.